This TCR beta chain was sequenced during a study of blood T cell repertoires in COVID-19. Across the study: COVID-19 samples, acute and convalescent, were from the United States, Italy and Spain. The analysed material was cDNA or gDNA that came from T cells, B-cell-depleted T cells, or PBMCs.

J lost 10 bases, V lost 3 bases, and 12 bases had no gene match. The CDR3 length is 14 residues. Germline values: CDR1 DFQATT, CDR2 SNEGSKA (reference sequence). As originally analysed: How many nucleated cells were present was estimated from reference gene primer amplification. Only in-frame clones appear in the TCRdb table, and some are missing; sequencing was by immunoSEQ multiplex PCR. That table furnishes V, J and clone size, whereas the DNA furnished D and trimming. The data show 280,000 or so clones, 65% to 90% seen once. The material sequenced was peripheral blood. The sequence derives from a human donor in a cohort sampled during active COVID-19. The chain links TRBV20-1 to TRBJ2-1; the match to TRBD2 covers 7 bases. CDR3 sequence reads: CSASSPGLAVEQFF. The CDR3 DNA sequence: TGCAGTGCTAGTAGCCCTGGCCTAGCGGTCGAGCAGTTCTTC.